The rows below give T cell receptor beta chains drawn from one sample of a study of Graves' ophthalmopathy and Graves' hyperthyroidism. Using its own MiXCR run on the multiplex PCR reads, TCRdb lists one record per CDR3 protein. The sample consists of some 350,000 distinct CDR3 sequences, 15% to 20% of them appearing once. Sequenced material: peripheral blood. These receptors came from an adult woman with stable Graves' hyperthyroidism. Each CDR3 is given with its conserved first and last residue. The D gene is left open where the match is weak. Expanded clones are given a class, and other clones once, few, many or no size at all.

cdr3_aa: CASSLGTPYNSPLHF; cdr3_nt: TGTGCCAGCAGCCTCGGGACGCCCTATAATTCACCCCTCCACTTT; v_call: TRBV5-6; clone_size: many; j_call: TRBJ1-6; d_call: NA
cdr3_aa: CASSLGTPYEQYF; cdr3_nt: TGTGCCAGCAGTTTAGGGACACCCTACGAGCAGTACTTC; v_call: TRBV12-3/TRBV12-4; clone_size: many; j_call: TRBJ2-7; d_call: NA
cdr3_aa: CASSFDFRSNQPQHF; cdr3_nt: TGTGCCAGCAGCTTTGACTTTAGGAGCAATCAGCCCCAGCATTTT; v_call: TRBV7-2; clone_size: many; j_call: TRBJ1-5; d_call: NA
cdr3_aa: CASSQDRGSQPQHF; cdr3_nt: TGTGCCAGCAGCCAAGACCGGGGCAGCCAGCCCCAGCATTTT; v_call: TRBV4-2; clone_size: many; j_call: TRBJ1-5; d_call: NA
cdr3_aa: CASSQAAGNTIYF; cdr3_nt: TGCGCCAGCAGCCAAGCGGCCGGAAACACCATATATTTT; v_call: TRBV4-3; clone_size: many; j_call: TRBJ1-3; d_call: NA
cdr3_aa: CASSGFYRSSSYEQYF; cdr3_nt: TGTGCCAGCAGCGGCTTCTACCGGTCTAGCTCCTACGAGCAGTACTTC; v_call: TRBV7-8; clone_size: many; j_call: TRBJ2-7; d_call: NA
cdr3_aa: CASRTVSNQPQHF; cdr3_nt: TGTGCCAGCCGGACGGTTAGCAATCAGCCCCAGCATTTT; v_call: TRBV19; clone_size: many; j_call: TRBJ1-5; d_call: NA
cdr3_aa: CSVEGLVGRKNIQYF; cdr3_nt: TGCAGCGTTGAGGGACTCGTGGGACGGAAAAACATTCAGTACTTC; v_call: TRBV29-1; clone_size: many; j_call: TRBJ2-4; d_call: NA
cdr3_aa: CASSFGTVNQPQHF; cdr3_nt: TGTGCCAGCAGCTTTGGGACAGTCAATCAGCCCCAGCATTTT; v_call: TRBV7-2; clone_size: many; j_call: TRBJ1-5; d_call: TRBD1
cdr3_aa: CASSQDRKYTGTRTFEQYF; cdr3_nt: TGCGCCAGCAGCCAAGATCGGAAGTACACCGGGACTAGGACTTTTGAGCAGTACTTC; v_call: TRBV4-1; clone_size: few; j_call: TRBJ2-7; d_call: TRBD2
cdr3_aa: CASSRRQRNYEQYF; cdr3_nt: TGTGCCAGCAGTCGAAGACAGAGAAACTACGAGCAGTACTTC; v_call: TRBV3-1; clone_size: NA; j_call: TRBJ2-7; d_call: NA
cdr3_aa: CASSPGSHGYTF; cdr3_nt: TGTGCCAGCAGCCCTGGATCTCACGGCTACACCTTC; v_call: TRBV5-5; clone_size: many; j_call: TRBJ1-2; d_call: NA
cdr3_aa: CASSFSRTYEQYF; cdr3_nt: TGTGCCAGCAGTTTCAGCAGGACCTACGAGCAGTACTTC; v_call: TRBV28; clone_size: many; j_call: TRBJ2-7; d_call: NA
cdr3_aa: CASSFPRRKRNQPQHF; cdr3_nt: TGTGCCAGCAGTTTCCCGCGACGGAAACGCAATCAGCCCCAGCATTTT; v_call: TRBV28; clone_size: many; j_call: TRBJ1-5; d_call: NA
cdr3_aa: CATSDSSGLAGTYEQYF; cdr3_nt: TGTGCCACCAGTGATTCCAGCGGACTAGCGGGAACCTACGAGCAGTACTTC; v_call: TRBV24-1; clone_size: many; j_call: TRBJ2-7; d_call: TRBD2
cdr3_aa: CASSMLAVSTEAFF; cdr3_nt: TGTGCCAGTAGTATGTTGGCTGTGAGTACCGAAGCTTTCTTT; v_call: TRBV19; clone_size: many; j_call: TRBJ1-1; d_call: NA
cdr3_aa: CASSLPLPGYEQYF; cdr3_nt: TGTGCCAGCAGTCTCCCCCTACCCGGGTACGAGCAGTACTTC; v_call: TRBV28; clone_size: many; j_call: TRBJ2-7; d_call: NA
cdr3_aa: CASSPRREAWGETQYF; cdr3_nt: TGTGCCAGCAGTCCCCGGCGGGAGGCATGGGGAGAGACCCAGTACTTC; v_call: TRBV27; clone_size: many; j_call: TRBJ2-5; d_call: TRBD2
cdr3_aa: CASYRGRTGELFF; cdr3_nt: TGTGCCTCCTACAGGGGAAGGACCGGGGAGCTGTTTTTT; v_call: TRBV12-3/TRBV12-4; clone_size: many; j_call: TRBJ2-2; d_call: TRBD1
cdr3_aa: CASSRTSGRANTGELFF; cdr3_nt: TGTGCCAGCAGCCGGACTAGCGGGAGGGCGAACACCGGGGAGCTGTTTTTT; v_call: TRBV4-2; clone_size: many; j_call: TRBJ2-2; d_call: TRBD2
cdr3_aa: CSARGWDYGGTNTEAFF; cdr3_nt: TGCAGTGCTAGAGGCTGGGACTACGGCGGGACAAACACTGAAGCTTTCTTT; v_call: TRBV20-1; clone_size: many; j_call: TRBJ1-1; d_call: NA
cdr3_aa: CATSPEYSNQPQHF; cdr3_nt: TGTGCCACCAGTCCCGAGTATAGCAATCAGCCCCAGCATTTT; v_call: TRBV24-1; clone_size: many; j_call: TRBJ1-5; d_call: NA
cdr3_aa: CASSYLGQAGVTQYF; cdr3_nt: TGTGCCAGCAGTTACCTCGGACAGGCGGGGGTGACCCAGTACTTC; v_call: TRBV6-5; clone_size: NA; j_call: TRBJ2-5; d_call: NA
cdr3_aa: CASSRGANTGELFF; cdr3_nt: TGTGCCAGCAGCCGAGGGGCGAACACCGGGGAGCTGTTTTTT; v_call: TRBV3-1; clone_size: NA; j_call: TRBJ2-2; d_call: NA
cdr3_aa: CSATGTGVHEQYF; cdr3_nt: TGCAGTGCCACCGGGACAGGGGTACACGAGCAGTACTTC; v_call: TRBV20-1; clone_size: many; j_call: TRBJ2-7; d_call: TRBD1
cdr3_aa: CASSPRTGNSYEQYF; cdr3_nt: TGTGCCAGCAGCCCCAGGACAGGGAACTCCTACGAGCAGTACTTC; v_call: TRBV7-2; clone_size: many; j_call: TRBJ2-7; d_call: TRBD1
cdr3_aa: CASSLAIGQGAYEQYF; cdr3_nt: TGCGCCAGCAGCCTCGCAATCGGGCAGGGGGCGTACGAGCAGTACTTC; v_call: TRBV4-1; clone_size: many; j_call: TRBJ2-7; d_call: TRBD1
cdr3_aa: CASSGAGGGETQYF; cdr3_nt: TGTGCCAGCAGCGGAGCCGGGGGAGGTGAGACCCAGTACTTC; v_call: TRBV9; clone_size: NA; j_call: TRBJ2-5; d_call: NA
cdr3_aa: CATLWEYEQYF; cdr3_nt: TGTGCCACCTTATGGGAGTACGAGCAGTACTTC; v_call: TRBV6-2/TRBV6-3; clone_size: many; j_call: TRBJ2-7; d_call: NA
cdr3_aa: CASSLGLSSTDTQYF; cdr3_nt: TGTGCCAGCAGCTTGGGACTATCTAGCACAGATACGCAGTATTTT; v_call: TRBV11-2; clone_size: many; j_call: TRBJ2-3; d_call: TRBD2
cdr3_aa: CASSLSVDRGNEAFF; cdr3_nt: TGCGCCAGCAGCTTGTCCGTGGACAGGGGAAATGAAGCTTTCTTT; v_call: TRBV5-1; clone_size: many; j_call: TRBJ1-1; d_call: TRBD1
cdr3_aa: CASSEGLAAPYEQYF; cdr3_nt: TGCGCCAGCAGCGAGGGACTAGCGGCCCCCTACGAGCAGTACTTC; v_call: TRBV5-1; clone_size: NA; j_call: TRBJ2-7; d_call: TRBD2
cdr3_aa: CASSLASGSVYEQYF; cdr3_nt: TGTGCCAGCAGCTTAGCCTCCGGGTCCGTCTACGAGCAGTACTTC; v_call: TRBV7-3; clone_size: many; j_call: TRBJ2-7; d_call: NA
cdr3_aa: CASRPLQGRGNQPQHF; cdr3_nt: TGTGCCAGCAGACCCTTACAGGGGAGAGGCAATCAGCCCCAGCATTTT; v_call: TRBV6-1; clone_size: many; j_call: TRBJ1-5; d_call: TRBD1
cdr3_aa: CASIITLTPTDTQYF; cdr3_nt: TGTGCCAGCATAATTACATTAACACCCACAGATACGCAGTATTTT; v_call: TRBV6-1; clone_size: NA; j_call: TRBJ2-3; d_call: NA
cdr3_aa: CASSSGQGTYGYTF; cdr3_nt: TGTGCCAGCAGCTCGGGACAGGGTACCTATGGCTACACCTTC; v_call: TRBV7-8; clone_size: few; j_call: TRBJ1-2; d_call: TRBD1
cdr3_aa: CASSPEPLAGGPGETQYF; cdr3_nt: TGTGCCAGCAGCCCAGAGCCTCTGGCGGGAGGCCCGGGGGAGACCCAGTACTTC; v_call: TRBV11-2; clone_size: NA; j_call: TRBJ2-5; d_call: TRBD2
cdr3_aa: CASSRPGSGETQYF; cdr3_nt: TGTGCCAGCAGCCGCCCGGGGTCCGGGGAGACCCAGTACTTC; v_call: TRBV4-2; clone_size: many; j_call: TRBJ2-5; d_call: NA
cdr3_aa: CASTPHLVGMNDQYF; cdr3_nt: TGTGCCAGCACCCCCCACCTGGTGGGTATGAACGATCAGTACTTC; v_call: TRBV12-3/TRBV12-4; clone_size: NA; j_call: TRBJ2-7; d_call: NA
cdr3_aa: CASTNPLGDTEAFF; cdr3_nt: TGTGCCAGCACCAATCCCCTCGGGGACACTGAAGCTTTCTTT; v_call: TRBV12-3/TRBV12-4; clone_size: NA; j_call: TRBJ1-1; d_call: NA
cdr3_aa: CASSENRLNTGELFF; cdr3_nt: TGTGCCAGCAGTGAAAACAGACTCAACACCGGGGAGCTGTTTTTT; v_call: TRBV2; clone_size: few; j_call: TRBJ2-2; d_call: NA
cdr3_aa: CASSKRWTGGETQYF; cdr3_nt: TGTGCCAGCAGTAAAAGATGGACAGGGGGTGAGACCCAGTACTTC; v_call: TRBV6-1; clone_size: many; j_call: TRBJ2-5; d_call: TRBD1
cdr3_aa: CASIPSGRAQDTGELFF; cdr3_nt: TGTGCCAGCATCCCGAGCGGGAGGGCCCAGGACACCGGGGAGCTGTTTTTT; v_call: TRBV12-3/TRBV12-4; clone_size: NA; j_call: TRBJ2-2; d_call: TRBD2
cdr3_aa: CAPPRYQGDRGGAQYF; cdr3_nt: TGTGCCCCACCGAGATACCAGGGGGATCGGGGAGGTGCCCAGTACTTC; v_call: TRBV27; clone_size: many; j_call: TRBJ2-5; d_call: NA
cdr3_aa: CASSPMMGRETQYF; cdr3_nt: TGTGCCAGCAGCCCCATGATGGGGAGAGAGACCCAGTACTTC; v_call: TRBV7-2; clone_size: many; j_call: TRBJ2-5; d_call: NA
cdr3_aa: CASSPLRDPYEQYF; cdr3_nt: TGTGCCAGCTCACCTCTCCGGGACCCCTACGAGCAGTACTTC; v_call: TRBV18; clone_size: many; j_call: TRBJ2-7; d_call: NA
cdr3_aa: CASSFISGTEAFF; cdr3_nt: TGTGCCAGCAGTTTCATTTCGGGCACTGAAGCTTTCTTT; v_call: TRBV12-3/TRBV12-4; clone_size: many; j_call: TRBJ1-1; d_call: NA
cdr3_aa: CASRRGGGTLSYEQYF; cdr3_nt: TGTGCCAGTAGGAGGGGAGGAGGGACCTTGTCCTACGAGCAGTACTTC; v_call: TRBV11-2; clone_size: NA; j_call: TRBJ2-7; d_call: NA
cdr3_aa: CASSIRGGGEDEQYF; cdr3_nt: TGTGCCAGCAGTATTCGGGGCGGGGGTGAGGACGAGCAGTACTTC; v_call: TRBV12-3/TRBV12-4; clone_size: NA; j_call: TRBJ2-7; d_call: TRBD2
cdr3_aa: CASSLRDRNYEQYF; cdr3_nt: TGTGCCAGCAGCCTCCGGGACAGGAACTACGAGCAGTACTTC; v_call: TRBV6-2/TRBV6-3; clone_size: many; j_call: TRBJ2-7; d_call: TRBD1